A single sample gave rise to the 26 T cell receptor beta chains below, sequenced in a study of cytomegalovirus exposure and HLA in healthy donors. TCRdb keeps only in-frame clones here, not all; method: immunoSEQ multiplex PCR. The sample consists of around 60,000 clones, just over 90% of them appearing once. The sequenced sample was PBMCs. The source of these receptors is a woman aged 18-30 years in good health and CMV-seronegative.

This rearrangement joins TRBV27 to TRBJ2-7, with D possibly matching TRBD1 (7 bases). The CDR3 length is 15 residues. V gave up 6 bases and J gave up 2 bases, with 17 bases separating them. Germline V gene sequence: CDR1 MNHEY, CDR2 SMNVEV (reference sequence). For the CDR3, the DNA is TGTGCCAGCAGCCCAGGGGGGCGGAGCCCCTACGAGCAGTACTTC. Protein: CASSPGGRSPYEQYF.

The genes are TRBV19 and TRBJ2-1; D unclear. The germline CDR1 and CDR2 sequences are LNHDA and SQIVND (reference sequence). This CDR3 region has 12 residues. Trimming took 6 bases from V and 7 from J, leaving 10 bases between them. The CDR3 is CASSRVRNEQFF. The CDR3 DNA reads as TGTGCCAGTAGCCGGGTGAGGAATGAGCAGTTCTTC.

The rearrangement joins TRBV7-2 to TRBJ1-3, with 7 bases lining up with TRBD1. CDR3 length: 17 amino acids. V gave up 6 bases and J gave up 0 bases; unmatched junction bases: 11. The V gene's germline CDR1 is SGHTA and CDR2 FQGNSA. DNA of the CDR3: TGTGCCAGCAGTCGTGGATCCGGGACAGACTCTGGAAACACCATATATTTT. This codes for CASSRGSGTDSGNTIYF.

The J gene is TRBJ2-2, the V gene TRBV27, with 9 nucleotides matching TRBD1. CDR1 and CDR2 (germline): MNHEY, SMNVEV (reference sequence). The CDR3 sequence is 15 residues long. V lost 6 bases, J lost 2 bases, and 4 bases stayed unmatched. The CDR3 is CASRAGQGNTGELFF. CDR3 sequence (DNA): TGTGCCAGCAGGGCGGGACAGGGAAACACCGGGGAGCTGTTTTTT.

This chain connects TRBV28 to TRBJ1-2; 7 bases fit TRBD1. J lost 8 bases, V lost 6 bases, and 9 bases had no gene match. The CDR3 sequence is 13 residues long. Germline lookup yields CDR1 MDHEN and CDR2 SYDVKM. For the CDR3, the DNA is TGTGCCAGCAGGGTGGGACAGATTGTGGGCTACACCTTC. Amino acid sequence: CASRVGQIVGYTF.

The chain carries TRBV5-1 and TRBJ2-3; D is unclear. V was trimmed by 2 bases and J by 0 bases, leaving 13 bases between them. Germline values: CDR1 SGHRS, CDR2 YFSETQ. CDR3 length: 16 residues. Here the CDR3 DNA reads TGCGCCAGCAGCTTTGGTCCCGGTTCTAGCACAGATACGCAGTATTTT. It translates to CASSFGPGSSTDTQYF.

The chain has TRBV6-4 and TRBJ2-6, with D uncertain. Germline V lookup: CDR1 MRHNA, CDR2 SNTAGT. The CDR3 is 15 amino acids. V was shortened by 2 bases and J by 4 bases, with 9 bases between the two germline ends. The CDR3 protein is CASSDPSSGANVLTF. Written as DNA, the CDR3 is TGTGCCAGCAGTGACCCGTCGAGCGGGGCCAACGTCCTGACTTTC.

The V gene is TRBV11-2, the J gene TRBJ1-2, with D unresolved. From germline, CDR1 is SGHAT and CDR2 FQNNGV. V lost 7 bases and J lost 5, with 14 bases in between. There are 13 residues in the CDR3. The CDR3 DNA follows: TGTGCCAGCACTGCGACCCGGGATTATGGCTACACCTTC. As protein: CASTATRDYGYTF. The full variable domain, its missing parts supplied by reference TRBV11-2 and TRBJ1-2, is EAGVAQSPRYKIIEKRQSVAFWCNPISGHATLYWYQQILGQGPKLLIQFQNNGVVDDSQLPKDRFSAERLKGVDSTLKIQPAKLEDSAVYLCASTATRDYGYTFGSGTRLTVV.

CDR3 nucleotides: TGTGCCAGCAGTGAGAGTCCTGGTAGCTACGAGCAGTACTTC. As protein: CASSESPGSYEQYF. This sequence joins TRBV2 and TRBJ2-7; D gene ambiguous. The germline V gene encodes CDR1 SNHLY and CDR2 FYNNEI. This CDR3 comprises 14 residues. V was pared by 3 bases and J by 3 bases, with 12 bases between.

The chain is built from TRBV27 and TRBJ1-1; possibly TRBD1 for D (5 bases). Trimming removed 0 bases at V and 6 bases at J, with 11 bases between. CDR3 length equals 14 residues. From germline, CDR1 is MNHEY and CDR2 SMNVEV (reference sequence). The CDR3 loop is CASSLSGPGAEAFF. The DNA of the CDR3 is TGTGCCAGCAGTTTATCCGGCCCGGGGGCTGAAGCTTTCTTT.

This clone was seen just once. The chain joins TRBV9 to TRBJ2-2; TRBD2 is a possible D gene (6 bases). Trimming left V 0 bases short and J 4 bases short, with 10 bases between. This CDR3 comprises 15 residues. CDR1 is SGDLS, CDR2 YYNGEE, per germline. In DNA form, the CDR3 reads TGTGCCAGCAGCGTAGAAGGAGGGCCCACCGGGGAGCTGTTTTTT. Translating gives CASSVEGGPTGELFF. Using reference TRBV9 and TRBJ2-2 for the parts outside the CDR3, the full variable domain is DSGVTQTPKHLITATGQRVTLRCSPRSGDLSVYWYQQSLDQGLQFLIQYYNGEERAKGNILERFSAQQFPDLHSELNLSSLELGDSALYFCASSVEGGPTGELFFGEGSRLTVL.

The CDR3 region is CATSRVRENTEAFF. CDR3 in DNA: TGTGCCACCAGCAGAGTGCGGGAGAACACTGAAGCTTTCTTT. J is TRBJ1-1 and V is TRBV15; no firm D call. This CDR3 contains 14 residues. Germline V CDR1 and CDR2: LNHNV, YYDKDF (reference sequence). Trimming removed 1 base at V and 1 base at J, with 7 bases between.

This sequence joins TRBV4-1 and TRBJ2-3, with D maybe TRBD2 (6 bases). CDR1 is MGHRA and CDR2 is YSYEKL in the germline V gene. There are 19 residues in the CDR3. Trimming stripped 1 base from V and 1 base from J, with 21 bases between. The CDR3 DNA is TGCGCCAGCAGCCAAGTATTTCCGGGACCCCGGAGGGGCACAGATACGCAGTATTTT. This encodes CASSQVFPGPRRGTDTQYF.

The chain combines TRBV9 with TRBJ2-7, with D possibly matching TRBD2 (6 bases). Germline CDR1 and CDR2: SGDLS and YYNGEE. CDR3 length: 14 amino acids. V was clipped by 4 bases and J by 5 bases, with 16 bases between them. Here the CDR3 DNA reads TGTGCCAGCAGCCCCTCCGGGACTCCTGACGAGCAGTACTTC. It codes for CASSPSGTPDEQYF. Full variable domain (remainder filled in from reference TRBV9 and TRBJ2-7): DSGVTQTPKHLITATGQRVTLRCSPRSGDLSVYWYQQSLDQGLQFLIQYYNGEERAKGNILERFSAQQFPDLHSELNLSSLELGDSALYFCASSPSGTPDEQYFGPGTRLTVT.

The chain uses TRBV2 and TRBJ2-4, with TRBD2 matching 10 bases. The V segment lost 6 bases and the J segment 0 bases; nucleotides outside the gene matches: 5. The germline gives CDR1 SNHLY, CDR2 FYNNEI. The CDR3 runs 16 residues. CDR3 in amino acids: CASSRTSGLAKNIQYF. The CDR3 bases are TGTGCCAGCAGCCGGACTAGCGGACTAGCCAAAAACATTCAGTACTTC.

The genes are TRBV11-2 and TRBJ2-7; D gene ambiguous. The CDR3 loop spans 15 amino acids. Trimming left V 2 bases short and J 2 bases short, with 13 bases between. The germline gives CDR1 SGHAT, CDR2 FQNNGV. The CDR3 DNA reads as TGTGCCAGCAGCTTAATGGCGGCAGCCGCCTACGAGCAGTACTTC. It translates to CASSLMAAAAYEQYF.

The rearrangement uses TRBV7-2 and TRBJ1-1; maybe TRBD1 (5 bases). The V end was cut by 5 bases, the J end by 4 bases, with 17 bases between. This CDR3 contains 15 residues. Germline V gene sequence: CDR1 SGHTA, CDR2 FQGNSA. The CDR3 sequence is CASSQSPGISTEAFF. The CDR3 region has the DNA TGTGCCAGCAGCCAGTCCCCAGGGATCAGCACTGAAGCTTTCTTT.

This sequence joins TRBV6-1 and TRBJ1-2, with D possibly matching TRBD1 (5 bases). There are 12 residues in the CDR3. Germline values: CDR1 MNHNS, CDR2 SASEGT. V lost 4 bases and J lost 14, with 17 bases in between. CDR3 protein: CASSAGLFLGTF. The CDR3 DNA reads as TGTGCCAGCAGTGCGGGACTTTTCCTAGGGACCTTC.

The V and J genes are TRBV19 and TRBJ2-2, with D perhaps TRBD1 (6 bases). The CDR3 loop spans 14 amino acids. V lost 2 bases and J lost 7, with 11 bases in between. Per the germline V gene, CDR1 is LNHDA and CDR2 is SQIVND (reference sequence). Here the CDR3 DNA reads TGTGCCAGTAGTATAAAGGGGGTCGGCGGGGAGCTGTTTTTT. It codes for CASSIKGVGGELFF.

The chain is built from TRBV29-1 and TRBJ1-1; TRBD1 matches at 9 bases. Germline V gene data show CDR1 as SQVTM and CDR2 as ANQGSEA. J was trimmed by 5 bases and V by 4 bases; bases with no gene match: 2. There are 12 residues in the CDR3. CDR3: CSVGTGETEAFF. DNA of the CDR3: TGCAGCGTTGGGACAGGGGAGACTGAAGCTTTCTTT.

This clone was seen more than once but under ten times. Written as DNA, the CDR3 is TGTGCCAGCAGTGAAGAACCCCGTACTAGCAAGAAGTTCTTC. Protein: CASSEEPRTSKKFF. The chain links TRBV6-1 to TRBJ2-1; D is possibly TRBD2 (6 bases). Trimming left V 1 base short and J 14 bases short, with 18 bases between. This CDR3 comprises 14 residues. Germline V gives CDR1 MNHNS, CDR2 SASEGT.

This chain links TRBV5-1 with TRBJ1-2; D unresolved. V lost 0 bases and J 0 bases, leaving 12 bases between the germline ends. The CDR3 contains 16 residues. In germline, CDR1 is SGHRS, CDR2 YFSETQ. The CDR3 region is CASSLAFFGANYGYTF. CDR3 DNA sequence: TGCGCCAGCAGCTTGGCCTTCTTCGGGGCTAACTATGGCTACACCTTC. Full variable domain (rest looked up from reference TRBV5-1 and TRBJ1-2): KAGVTQTPRYLIKTRGQQVTLSCSPISGHRSVSWYQQTPGQGLQFLFEYFSETQRNKGNFPGRFSGRQFSNSRSEMNVSTLELGDSALYLCASSLAFFGANYGYTFGSGTRLTVV.

The chain joins TRBV13 to TRBJ2-5; 8 bases are a match to TRBD2. The V gene end was trimmed by 5 bases and the J gene end by 0 bases; junction bases not matched to a gene: 8. Looked up from germline, CDR1 is PRHDT and CDR2 is FYEKMQ (reference sequence). This CDR3 region has 16 residues. The CDR3 region has the DNA TGTGCCAGCAGCCTATGGAATAGCGGGGACCAAGAGACCCAGTACTTC. Amino acids: CASSLWNSGDQETQYF. Variable domain in full (rest from reference TRBV13 and TRBJ2-5): AAGVIQSPRHLIKEKRETATLKCYPIPRHDTVYWYQQGPGQDPQFLISFYEKMQSDKGSIPDRFSAQQFSDYHSELNMSSLELGDSALYFCASSLWNSGDQETQYFGPGTRLLVL.

The chain recombines TRBV28 with TRBJ1-5, with 9 nucleotides matching TRBD1. The germline V gene has CDR1 MDHEN and CDR2 SYDVKM. Germline trimming cut 3 bases from V and 0 bases from J; bases unmatched to any gene: 6. CDR3 length equals 17 residues. The CDR3 protein is CASSFMTGGNSNQPQHF. The CDR3 nucleotides read TGTGCCAGCAGTTTCATGACAGGGGGGAATAGCAATCAGCCCCAGCATTTT.

This clone was counted between two and nine times. J is TRBJ2-1 and V is TRBV4-2, with a weak D call TRBD1 (6 bases). Germline V CDR1 and CDR2: LGHNA, YNFKEQ. With 4 bases removed from V and 3 bases from J, the gap between germline ends came to 13 bases. There are 15 residues in the CDR3. The CDR3 sequence: CASSLETGNYNEQFF. CDR3 bases: TGTGCCAGCAGCCTCGAGACAGGAAACTACAATGAGCAGTTCTTC.

The chain has TRBV2 and TRBJ2-7, with D maybe TRBD2 (6 bases). CDR1 is SNHLY and CDR2 is FYNNEI in the germline V gene. The CDR3 spans 11 residues. With 5 bases removed from V and 4 bases from J, the gap between germline ends came to 6 bases. The CDR3: CASSREYEQYF. The DNA for the CDR3 is TGTGCCAGCAGTCGGGAGTACGAGCAGTACTTC. Variable domain in full (rest from reference TRBV2 and TRBJ2-7): EPEVTQTPSHQVTQMGQEVILRCVPISNHLYFYWYRQILGQKVEFLVSFYNNEISEKSEIFDDQFSVERPDGSNFTLKIRSTKLEDSAMYFCASSREYEQYFGPGTRLTVT.